Below, 27 T cell receptor beta chains from the same sample are listed, as sequenced in a study of blood T cell repertoires in COVID-19. Sequenced by immunoSEQ multiplex PCR; TCRdb stores in-frame clones only, minus some. The sample contains 140,000 or so clones, roughly 80% of which appear only once. The material sequenced was peripheral blood. These receptors were taken from a woman aged 80 or over with acute or convalescent COVID-19.

Only a few counts were recorded for this clone. J is TRBJ2-5 and V is TRBV5-1; D may be TRBD1 (6 bases). The germline V and J ends were trimmed by 2 bases and 0 bases, with 11 bases remaining between them. The germline CDR1 and CDR2 sequences are SGHRS and YFSETQ. The CDR3 is 15 residues long. This chain's CDR3 is CASSFLGQNQETQYF. As DNA, the CDR3 is TGCGCCAGCAGCTTCTTAGGACAGAACCAAGAGACCCAGTACTTC.

The J gene is TRBJ2-2, the V gene TRBV7-2; D not certain. The ends were cut back, 5 bases at V and 6 bases at J, with 10 bases in the middle. The CDR3 has 13 amino acids. Germline assignment: CDR1 SGHTA and CDR2 FQGNSA. CDR3 sequence: CASSHSGSGELFF. DNA for the CDR3: TGTGCCAGCAGCCACAGTGGGTCCGGGGAGCTGTTTTTT.

The V gene is TRBV7-8, the J gene TRBJ1-4; D is unclear. The CDR3 is 16 amino acids. Germline-derived CDR1 and CDR2 are SGHVS and FQNEAQ. The V and J ends lost 5 bases and 1 base respectively, with 14 bases between them. CDR3 DNA sequence: TGTGCCAGCAGCCCCACGGGAACTGGAACTAATGAAAAACTGTTTTTT. The encoded protein is CASSPTGTGTNEKLFF.

The chain uses TRBV28 and TRBJ2-1; 9 positions agree with TRBD2. This CDR3 region has 15 residues. V lost 5 bases to trimming and J lost 4 bases; unmatched junction nucleotides: 6. The germline V gene has CDR1 MDHEN and CDR2 SYDVKM. Here the CDR3 DNA reads TGTGCCAGCAGTCCCGCTAGCGGGGCATACAATGAGCAGTTCTTC. Residues: CASSPASGAYNEQFF.

The CDR3 region has the DNA TGCGCCAGCAGCTTGAGAATGGGAGGGGGCACTGAAGCTTTCTTT. Its protein product is CASSLRMGGGTEAFF. The chain carries TRBV5-1 and TRBJ1-1; D is possibly TRBD1 (6 bases). Germline-derived CDR1 and CDR2 are SGHRS and YFSETQ. V lost 1 base and J 4 bases, leaving 14 bases between the germline ends. The CDR3 length is 15 residues.

This chain links TRBV6-5 with TRBJ2-3; the D gene is possibly TRBD2 (5 bases). The CDR3 contains 14 residues. Trimming took off 2 bases at V and 11 bases at J, with 17 bases between the two ends. Germline V CDR1 and CDR2: MNHEY, SVGAGI. CDR3 residues: CASSYGPGEGGQYF. In DNA, the CDR3 is TGTGCCAGCAGTTACGGCCCAGGAGAGGGTGGGCAGTATTTT.

The chain recombines TRBV28 with TRBJ1-6, with a weak D call TRBD1 (5 bases). CDR1 and CDR2 from the germline V gene are MDHEN and SYDVKM. The V end was cut by 5 bases, the J end by 8 bases, with 19 bases between. The CDR3 has 16 residues. The CDR3 region has the DNA TGTGCCAGCAGTGGAGTATCAGGGATAAGAGATTCACCCCTCCACTTT. It encodes CASSGVSGIRDSPLHF. Full variable domain (rest looked up from reference TRBV28 and TRBJ1-6): DVKVTQSSRYLVKRTGEKVFLECVQDMDHENMFWYRQDPGLGLRLIYFSYDVKMKEKGDIPEGYSVSREKKERFSLILESASTNQTSMYLCASSGVSGIRDSPLHFGNGTRLTVT.

J is TRBJ2-7 and V is TRBV29-1; 12 bases fit TRBD2. Trimming cost V 3 bases and J 1 base; bases outside gene matches: 1. The CDR3 has 14 amino acids. The germline CDR1 and CDR2 sequences are SQVTM and ANQGSEA. For the CDR3, the DNA is TGCAGCGTTGATGGACTAGCGGGGTCCTACGAGCAGTACTTC. It encodes CSVDGLAGSYEQYF.

The chain joins TRBV2 to TRBJ2-3; no firm D call. Per the germline V gene, CDR1 is SNHLY and CDR2 is FYNNEI. Trimming pared 5 bases from V and 4 bases from J, leaving 16 bases between. This CDR3 region has 15 residues. The DNA of the CDR3 is TGTGCCAGCAGTTTCATAGCCGTTGAGGCAGATACGCAGTATTTT. Its translation: CASSFIAVEADTQYF.

V is TRBV10-3 and J is TRBJ2-1; D might be TRBD2 (6 bases). The CDR3 consists of 17 residues. Between the trimmed V and J ends, which lost 2 bases and 6 bases, there was a span of 20 bases. Germline V gene data show CDR1 as ENHRY and CDR2 as SYGVKD. CDR3 sequence: CAISEPAGTPSSNEQFF. The CDR3 DNA reads TGTGCCATCAGTGAGCCGGCCGGGACTCCCTCTTCCAATGAGCAGTTCTTC.

The chain combines TRBV29-1 with TRBJ1-2; TRBD1 matches at 9 bases. The V gene's germline CDR1 is SQVTM and CDR2 ANQGSEA. The CDR3 is 15 amino acids. V trimming: 6 bases; J trimming: 4 bases; junction bases outside the gene matches: 12. CDR3 in DNA: TGCAGCGTCGGCGGACAGGGGACCCAAGGCTATGGCTACACCTTC. Its translation is CSVGGQGTQGYGYTF.

The rearrangement joins TRBV21-1 to TRBJ2-5; the table's D call TRBD2 went unverified against the DNA. TRBV21-1 is listed as a pseudogene. The CDR3 length is 16 residues. The CDR3 sequence is CASSILLAGGPGTQYF. The DNA for the CDR3 is TGTGCCAGCAGCATTCTTTTAGCGGGAGGGCCCGGTACCCAGTACTTC.

The chain is built from TRBV5-1 and TRBJ2-3, with 11 positions matching TRBD2. Germline CDR1 reads SGHRS; CDR2 reads YFSETQ. With 4 bases clipped from V and 2 bases from J, the junction kept 6 bases outside the gene matches. There are 16 residues in the CDR3. The CDR3 DNA follows: TGCGCCAGCAGCGAGCGGACTAGCGGGCCCACAGATACGCAGTATTTT. Its translation is CASSERTSGPTDTQYF. The whole variable domain, remainder taken from reference TRBV5-1 and TRBJ2-3, is KAGVTQTPRYLIKTRGQQVTLSCSPISGHRSVSWYQQTPGQGLQFLFEYFSETQRNKGNFPGRFSGRQFSNSRSEMNVSTLELGDSALYLCASSERTSGPTDTQYFGPGTRLTVL.

This chain joins TRBV29-1 and TRBJ1-2; the D gene is possibly TRBD1 (5 bases). V dropped 5 bases and J dropped 4 bases, with 14 bases sitting between them. The CDR3 is 13 amino acids. In germline, CDR1 is SQVTM, CDR2 ANQGSEA. In DNA, the CDR3 is TGCAGCGTTTTGTATCGGGGGACCTATGGCTACACCTTC. Protein product: CSVLYRGTYGYTF.

This clone was detected a few times. The genes are TRBV10-1 and TRBJ2-7, with 11 nucleotides matching TRBD1. The CDR3 loop spans 16 amino acids. V lost 2 bases, J lost 2 bases, and 5 bases stayed unmatched. Germline CDR1 reads WNHNN; CDR2 reads SYGVQD (reference sequence). The DNA for the CDR3 is TGCGCCAGCAGTGAGCCTGGGACAGGGGGGACCTACGAGCAGTACTTC. This gives the protein CASSEPGTGGTYEQYF.

The chain is built from TRBV20-1 and TRBJ1-5; 8 bases line up with TRBD1. The CDR3 length is 15 residues. The ends lost 3 bases at V and 2 bases at J; junction bases unmatched: 6. CDR1 and CDR2 (germline): DFQATT, SNEGSKA (reference sequence). CDR3 sequence reads: CSASQGASGNQPQHF. The CDR3 DNA reads TGCAGTGCTAGTCAGGGGGCTAGTGGCAATCAGCCCCAGCATTTT.

This chain links TRBV5-1 with TRBJ2-1; 10 bases line up with TRBD2. The V gene end was trimmed by 0 bases and the J gene end by 7 bases; junction bases not matched to a gene: 7. Germline V lookup: CDR1 SGHRS, CDR2 YFSETQ. The CDR3 length is 16 residues. As DNA, the CDR3 is TGCGCCAGCAGCTTGGGGAGGGCTAGCGGGAGTAATGAGCAGTTCTTC. This sequence encodes CASSLGRASGSNEQFF.

V gene TRBV7-9 combines with J gene TRBJ1-5; TRBD1 might be the D (6 bases). Trimming shortened V by 5 bases and J by 2 bases, and 16 bases separated the two germline ends. Germline values: CDR1 SEHNR, CDR2 FQNEAQ (reference sequence). The CDR3 sequence is 16 residues long. The CDR3 sequence: CASSQHRVGRNQPQHF. The CDR3 bases are TGTGCCAGCAGCCAGCACAGGGTCGGTCGCAATCAGCCCCAGCATTTT.

This chain uses TRBV4-2 with TRBJ2-5; weak D call: TRBD1 (5 bases). Germline V gene lookup returns CDR1 LGHNA and CDR2 YNFKEQ. This CDR3 has 16 amino acids. V gave up 4 bases and J gave up 2 bases, with 17 bases separating them. The CDR3 DNA sequence: TGTGCCAGCAGCCCAATAGTCACAGGACGTCAAGAGACCCAGTACTTC. As protein: CASSPIVTGRQETQYF.

This chain uses TRBV5-8 with TRBJ2-7; 9 bases map to TRBD1. Germline CDR1 is SGHTS and CDR2 is YDEGEE. The V gene end was trimmed by 0 bases and the J gene end by 7 bases; junction bases not matched to a gene: 2. The CDR3 contains 13 residues. The CDR3 reads CASSLVGTGEQYF. In DNA form, the CDR3 reads TGTGCCAGCAGCTTGGTCGGGACAGGGGAGCAGTACTTC.

V is TRBV10-2 and J is TRBJ2-7, with 11 positions matching TRBD2. Per the germline V gene, CDR1 is WSHSY and CDR2 is SAAADI. V was clipped by 5 bases and J by 3 bases; unmatched bases: 3. This CDR3 has 14 residues. The CDR3 coding sequence is TGCGCCAGCAGTCTAGCGGGAGGTTTCTACGAGCAGTACTTC. Translating it yields CASSLAGGFYEQYF.

This clone was observed a handful of times. The chain links TRBV7-8 to TRBJ1-2, with D perhaps TRBD1 (5 bases). Trimming pared 2 bases from V and 6 bases from J, leaving 16 bases between. Germline assignment: CDR1 SGHVS and CDR2 FQNEAQ. The CDR3 covers 15 residues. CDR3 DNA sequence: TGTGCCAGCAGCTTACGGGCGGGGGTTCTCCATGGCTACACCTTC. Translating it yields CASSLRAGVLHGYTF.

The rearrangement joins TRBV28 to TRBJ2-7; 7 nucleotides line up with TRBD1. From germline, CDR1 is MDHEN and CDR2 SYDVKM. V was clipped by 4 bases and J by 2 bases; unmatched bases: 8. This CDR3 region has 15 residues. CDR3 residues: CASSSDRVRTYEQYF. Written as DNA, the CDR3 is TGTGCCAGCAGTTCAGACAGGGTGAGGACCTACGAGCAGTACTTC.

V gene TRBV27 combines with J gene TRBJ1-6, with D perhaps TRBD1 (5 bases). The CDR3 length is 15 residues. Trimming took 7 bases from V and 8 from J, leaving 18 bases between them. From germline, CDR1 is MNHEY and CDR2 SMNVEV (reference sequence). The CDR3 sequence: CASTPHLQGYSPLHF. The DNA for the CDR3 is TGTGCCAGCACCCCCCACTTGCAGGGTTATTCACCCCTCCACTTT.

This clone was counted a few times. The chain recombines TRBV28 with TRBJ2-7; a possible D gene is TRBD2 (6 bases). CDR1 is MDHEN and CDR2 is SYDVKM in the germline V gene. This CDR3 is 14 amino acids long. Deletions cut 3 bases from V and 2 bases from J, with 11 bases between. The CDR3 DNA reads as TGTGCCAGCAGTTTGATCCGGGGGACCTACGAGCAGTACTTC. Translation gives CASSLIRGTYEQYF. The full variable domain, rest sourced from reference TRBV28 and TRBJ2-7, is DVKVTQSSRYLVKRTGEKVFLECVQDMDHENMFWYRQDPGLGLRLIYFSYDVKMKEKGDIPEGYSVSREKKERFSLILESASTNQTSMYLCASSLIRGTYEQYFGPGTRLTVT.

This clone was recorded once. The V call is TRBV3-1 (or the pseudogene TRBV3-2), the J call TRBJ1-2; tentative D call: TRBD1 (5 bases). V was pared by 6 bases and J by 1 base, with 9 bases between. The V gene's germline CDR1 is LGHDT and CDR2 YNNKEL (reference sequence). This CDR3 is 13 amino acids long. DNA for the CDR3: TGTGCCAGCAGTCTCAGGGATAACTATGGCTACACCTTC. Its translation: CASSLRDNYGYTF.

The rearrangement links TRBV28 to TRBJ1-2; 9 bases map to TRBD1. This CDR3 is 18 amino acids long. CDR1 is MDHEN, CDR2 SYDVKM, per germline. Losses at the gene ends were 2 bases for V and 6 bases for J; bases not matched to a gene: 16. Here the CDR3 DNA reads TGTGCCAGCAGTTTAGCCCTGCCTACCCGACAGGGGGTTAATGGCTACACCTTC. The encoded protein is CASSLALPTRQGVNGYTF.